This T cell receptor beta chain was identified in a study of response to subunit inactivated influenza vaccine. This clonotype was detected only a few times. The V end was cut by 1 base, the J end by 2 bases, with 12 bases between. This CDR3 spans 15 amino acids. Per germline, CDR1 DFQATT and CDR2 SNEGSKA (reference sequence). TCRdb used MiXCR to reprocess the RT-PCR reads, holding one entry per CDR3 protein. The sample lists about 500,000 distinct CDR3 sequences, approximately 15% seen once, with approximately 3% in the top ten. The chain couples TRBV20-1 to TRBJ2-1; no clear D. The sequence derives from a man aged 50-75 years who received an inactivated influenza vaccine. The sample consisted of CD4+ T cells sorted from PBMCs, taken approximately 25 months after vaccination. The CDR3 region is CSARVGALPYNEQFF. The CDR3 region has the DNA TGCAGTGCTAGAGTTGGCGCCCTTCCCTACAATGAGCAGTTCTTC.